This T cell receptor (beta chain) was sequenced for a study of T-cell memory formation after mild COVID-19. At the level of the study: The study found TCR clusters largely donor specific.

The V gene's germline CDR1 is KGHSY and CDR2 FQNENV. V lost 0 bases, J lost 1 base, and 9 bases lay in between. This CDR3 is built from 15 residues. This clonotype was observed a few times. TCRdb processed the 5' RACE reads anew with MiXCR; each CDR3 protein has one entry. The table shows some 490,000 distinct CDR3 sequences, with roughly 18% occurring only once. This TCR came from an adult woman who had mild COVID-19 (a few samples of this study predate the infection). Cell type and time point are not known. The specimen sequenced was PBMCs or a T cell subset sorted from them (not recorded which). The gene calls are TRBV16 and TRBJ2-5; D uncertain. CDR3 loop: CASSQSRLTQETQYF. Here the CDR3 DNA reads TGTGCCAGCAGCCAATCTCGGCTGACCCAAGAGACCCAGTACTTC.